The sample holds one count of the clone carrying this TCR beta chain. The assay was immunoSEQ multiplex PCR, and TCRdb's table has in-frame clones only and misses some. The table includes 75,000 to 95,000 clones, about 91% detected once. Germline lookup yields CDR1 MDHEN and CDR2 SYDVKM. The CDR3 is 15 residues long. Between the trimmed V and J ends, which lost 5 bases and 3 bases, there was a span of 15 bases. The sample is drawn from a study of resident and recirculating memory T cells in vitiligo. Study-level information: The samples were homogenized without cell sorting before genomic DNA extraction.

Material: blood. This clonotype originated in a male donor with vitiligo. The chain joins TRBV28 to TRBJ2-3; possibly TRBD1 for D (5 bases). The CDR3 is CASSISDSVTDTQYF. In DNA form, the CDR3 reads TGTGCCAGCAGTATAAGTGACAGTGTTACAGATACGCAGTATTTT.